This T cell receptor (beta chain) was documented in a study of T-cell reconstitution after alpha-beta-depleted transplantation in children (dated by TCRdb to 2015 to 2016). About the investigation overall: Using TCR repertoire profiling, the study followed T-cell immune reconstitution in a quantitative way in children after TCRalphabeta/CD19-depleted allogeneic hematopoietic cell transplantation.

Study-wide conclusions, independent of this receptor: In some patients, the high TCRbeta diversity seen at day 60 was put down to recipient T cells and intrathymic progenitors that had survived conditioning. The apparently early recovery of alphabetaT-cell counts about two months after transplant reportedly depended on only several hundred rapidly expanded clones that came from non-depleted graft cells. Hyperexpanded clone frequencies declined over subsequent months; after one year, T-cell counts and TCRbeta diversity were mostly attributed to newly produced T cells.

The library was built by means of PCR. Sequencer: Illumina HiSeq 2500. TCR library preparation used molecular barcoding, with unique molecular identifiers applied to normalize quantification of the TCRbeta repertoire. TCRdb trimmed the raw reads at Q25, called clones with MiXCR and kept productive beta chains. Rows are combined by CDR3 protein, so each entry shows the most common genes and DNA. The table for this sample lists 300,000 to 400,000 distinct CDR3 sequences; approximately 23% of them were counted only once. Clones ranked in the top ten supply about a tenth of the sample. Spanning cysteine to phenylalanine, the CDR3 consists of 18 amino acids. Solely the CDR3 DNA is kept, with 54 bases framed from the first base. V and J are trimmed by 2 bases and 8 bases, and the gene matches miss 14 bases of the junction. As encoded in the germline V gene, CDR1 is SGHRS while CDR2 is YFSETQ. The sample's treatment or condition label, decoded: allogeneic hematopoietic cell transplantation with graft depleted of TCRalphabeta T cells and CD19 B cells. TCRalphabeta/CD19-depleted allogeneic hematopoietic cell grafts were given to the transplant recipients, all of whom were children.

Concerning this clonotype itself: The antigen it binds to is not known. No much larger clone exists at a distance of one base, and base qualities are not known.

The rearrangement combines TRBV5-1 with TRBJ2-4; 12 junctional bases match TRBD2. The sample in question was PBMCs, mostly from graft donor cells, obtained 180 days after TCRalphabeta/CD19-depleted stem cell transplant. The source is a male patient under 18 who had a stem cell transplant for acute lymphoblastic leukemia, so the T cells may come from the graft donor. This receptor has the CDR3 CASSFAEPLAGGPHIQYF. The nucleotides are TGCGCCAGCAGCTTTGCAGAGCCCCTAGCGGGAGGGCCGCACATTCAGTACTTC.